This T cell receptor (beta chain) was captured in a study of cytomegalovirus exposure and HLA in healthy donors (dated by TCRdb to about 2017). Regarding the research as a whole: According to an earlier analysis of a few hundred of the donors, 150 million to 200 million T cells yielded some 110 million unique TCR beta sequences and less than 300 Gb of sequence data. An early release covering just under 650 HLA-typed donors comprised approximately 290 gigabases of sequencing data and some 79 million unique TCR sequences. Of the approximately 400 genotyped donors, 70% to 90% were placed in the genetic ancestry cluster associated with self-reported Caucasian donors. The study aimed to test whether cataloging public T cell receptors could reveal signatures of past pathogen exposure. Using immunosequencing, the study profiled T cell repertoires from about 610 subjects and related those repertoires to cytomegalovirus serostatus. Along with the approximately 670-subject first cohort, a separate validation cohort of approximately 110 different subjects was used. The study combined high-throughput TCR immunosequencing, statistical association of individual TCRs with disease status, and machine learning to predict cytomegalovirus infection status. A later analysis re-examined previously published TCR beta repertoires from 610 or so donors and added high-resolution HLA genotyping to investigate patterns of TCR occurrence. Rather than drawing on any new phenotypic data, the later analysis identified candidate immune exposures from TCR beta sequences and the way those sequences occurred across donors. In an earlier analysis of more than 550 of the donors, high-throughput TCR beta sequencing was used to judge whether each TCR beta V gene segment behaved as functional or pseudogenic. Alongside the repertoire data, information on donor age, sex, ethnicity and CMV serostatus was compiled. In a later genetic analysis, genome-wide SNP genotypes for about 55% of the roughly 700 donors were used, and that subset was treated as a discovery cohort. Every discovery cohort repertoire had been produced on one sequencing platform. HLA typing included class I and class II loci at four-digit resolution. Typing coverage differed by locus: A, B, C, DRB1 and DQB1 were typed in about 620-640 donors, DQA1 in approximately 520, DPA1 in 600 to 610, and DPB1 in around 440. Because of strong linkage in the cohort, roughly five DR-DQ haplotypes were treated as single units for association and clustering. Among 350 to 400 genotyped donors of the cohort, an average of roughly 240,000 unique TCR beta nucleotide sequences were sequenced per donor, roughly a sixth of them non-productive. The full study reports these points: When HLA alleles, especially DR and DQ, strongly co-occurred, attributing TCR associations to individual alleles was difficult. In this cohort, only TCR beta chains were sequenced, and detectable features were limited by the absence of alpha or paired-chain data. Because counts were too low, seventeen rarely observed V segments, including chromosome 9 orphons, were left out of the earlier analysis of approximately 580 of the donors. Sequencing depth was assumed to be roughly uniform across donors in the presence/absence analyses, though that assumption may not hold. A further reported finding was that TCR beta sequences accurately predicted the HLA-A and HLA-B alleles for most subjects in the first cohort. Linkage disequilibrium might explain the correlated functional status among segregating V segments, but an unknown experimental factor could not be ruled out. Across donors, most TCR sequences were observed very rarely, whereas some public TCRs were present in many individuals. In a later analysis, the rate of TCR association differed among HLA loci, with DRB1 alleles having the most associated TCRs and HLA-C alleles having the fewest. According to a later genetic analysis, donors in an Asian-associated ancestry cluster had fewer N-insertions in productive TCRs than the approximately 670-donor mean. A cluster of highly shared sequence variants was judged likely to be a technical artifact of the sequencing pipeline. Compared with equally common non-associated chains, HLA-associated TCR beta chains in a later analysis were more clonally expanded and had lower generation probabilities. It was suggested by the authors that the approach could potentially be generalized to other disease states and immunological phenotypes. The 87-base-pair reads could not distinguish some IMGT-functional V segments, including TRBV6-2 and TRBV6-3, so those segments were excluded. The classifier was reported to diagnose cytomegalovirus status with high specificity and sensitivity in both the original and validation cohorts. Specific HLA alleles were associated with 16,951 TCR beta sequences at a false discovery rate of 0.05 in a later analysis. Most CMV-associated TCR beta chains appeared to be HLA-restricted in a later analysis, and the HLA associations seemed to be driven largely by CMV exposure. Because HLA typing was unavailable for some donors at each locus, only the typed subset was used in association tests. In a later genetic analysis, a missense DCLRE1C variant was associated with V-gene and J-gene trimming of TCR beta chains, and the association was replicated in an independent cohort. In an earlier analysis of some 550 of the donors, most TCR beta V segments were observed in productive rearrangements about 87% or about 30% of the time, broadly matching IMGT annotations. The study listed 164 TCR beta chains as associated with cytomegalovirus. In a later analysis, several top co-occurrence clusters were reported to appear linked to parvovirus B19, influenza, CMV and Epstein-Barr virus. For the cohort, immune exposure information was limited to CMV serostatus. A few of the identified cytomegalovirus-associated TCR beta chains were confirmed in vitro to be specific for cytomegalovirus antigens.

The library was built by means of the immunoSEQ multiplex PCR assay. For the multiplex PCR, a mixture combining 60 forward primers for TCR Vbeta segments and 13 reverse primers for TCR Jbeta segments was used. A multiplex PCR assay on genomic DNA amplified the CDR3 region of rearranged TCR beta genes. The amplified TCR beta libraries were sequenced on the Illumina HiSeq System as 87-base-pair reads. The study's processing was this. In a later analysis, tens of millions of unique TCR beta chains were counted across the approximately 620 repertoires, and approximately 11 million of these chains were shared by at least two donors. Raw reads were error-corrected and collapsed into unique sequences with a nearest-neighbor algorithm that merged closely related sequences to remove PCR and sequencing errors. To assign V, D and J gene segments, CDR3 sequences were aligned to IMGT reference sequences. For a sequence to be retained, a match of at least six nucleotides to both a V gene segment and a J gene segment was required. Rearrangements were classified as productive when the CDR3 lacked stop codons and remained in frame with V and J, and all other rearrangements were classified as non-productive. Following IMGT convention, CDR3 was defined as the stretch from the second conserved V-encoded cysteine up to the conserved J-encoded phenylalanine. In an earlier analysis of around 570 of the donors, sequences lacking an unambiguous match to a single V gene segment were excluded. In an earlier analysis of some 590 of the donors, a V segment was called functional when productive rearrangements were above 56.7%, and segregating when the standard deviation between donors exceeded 5%. A statistical classification framework was built for diagnosing cytomegalovirus status from the catalog of TCR beta chain sequences. In a later analysis, V and J genes were assigned by comparing TCR nucleotide sequences against IMGT/GENE-DB human TR gene sequences. Using the TCRdist pipeline, a later analysis assigned CDR3 sequences along with most-parsimonious VDJ recombination scenarios. In a later analysis, each TCR beta chain was defined by its CDR3 amino acid sequence together with its V-gene family, and reads lacking a unique V-gene family were excluded. A later analysis removed 600 or so highly shared, low-generation-probability nucleotide sequences to deal with suspected cross-contamination and a sequencing artifact. For each public chain, a later analysis derived a clonal expansion index from normalized ranks of inferred template counts within each repertoire. In a later analysis, generation probabilities were computed with a VDJ recombination model fitted to out-of-frame rearrangements, and the resulting probabilities were checked against IGoR. Hypergeometric tests were used in a later analysis to score TCR-TCR, TCR-HLA and TCR-CMV co-occurrence, with a repertoire-size bias correction applied to the TCR pairs. In a later analysis, false discovery rates were estimated by permuting HLA or CMV assignments 20 times. In a later analysis, co-occurring TCRs were grouped using DBSCAN, and TCRdist sequence similarity was added for clustering within HLA-allele-positive subsets. Repertoires with fewer than 30,000 or more than 120,000 public chains were left out of co-occurrence clustering, as were about 5 repertoires with anomalous nucleotide sharing. Drawn from immuneACCESS, this table holds only the in-frame rearrangements with V and J called that TCRdb kept. Clones are partly lost; checked studies trace under half to an unresolved V gene and leave the rest unexplained. That table is the source of V, J and clone size, and D and trimming were worked out from the DNA. Present in this sample are about 180,000 clones, over 75% of which were seen just once. Jointly, the top ten make up 0.5% to 0.55% of the sample.

Comments on this clone: Its antigen is currently not known. Nothing much larger sits one base from this clone, and base qualities are not available.

The cohort was made up of hundreds of healthy bone marrow donors. All cohort members were sampled while nominally healthy, although unrecorded immune exposures were likely present. The donor tested CMV seronegative, placing the donor among the 350 or so seronegative members of the cohort. A peripheral blood sample was provided by each donor, and peripheral blood mononuclear cells were used for TCR beta sequencing. Genomic DNA extraction from the blood cell samples was performed with the Qiagen DNeasy Blood Extraction Kit. CDR1 and CDR2, looked up from the germline V gene, are SGDLS and YYNGEE. The CDR3 holds 15 amino acids from the cysteine to the phenylalanine. The kept DNA is CDR3 alone, 45 bases in frame from the first base. For this chain, trimming is 3 bases at the V end and 5 bases at the J end, and the number of junction bases without a gene match is 10.

The source of this sequence is a woman aged 45-65 years in good health and CMV-seronegative. Sequencing was performed on PBMCs. This chain joins TRBV9 to TRBJ1-2; 7 nucleotides in the junction match TRBD1. This receptor carries the CDR3 CASSAGPGTVYGYTF. In nucleotide form, the sequence is TGTGCCAGCAGCGCAGGCCCCGGGACAGTTTATGGCTACACCTTC.